What follows are 19 T cell receptor beta chains derived from one specimen sequenced in a study of T cells in Graves' hyperthyroidism and ophthalmopathy. Regions amplified from RNA transcripts were the TCR beta CDR3 regions. First-round RT-PCR targeting the TCR CDR3 was performed with the HTBI primer set. One entry per CDR3 protein, called by TCRdb with MiXCR from the multiplex PCR reads. Here the sample spans 300,000 to 400,000 distinct CDR3 sequences, 18% being singletons. Sequences were obtained from blood. The receptor source for this set is a woman in her 50s with Graves' hyperthyroidism.

Many counts were recorded for this clonotype. The chain combines TRBV5-1 with TRBJ2-1; 7 bases agree with TRBD1. The trim removed 3 bases at V and 0 bases at J, leaving 6 bases unmatched. Germline assignment: CDR1 SGHRS and CDR2 YFSETQ. This CDR3 region has 16 residues. The DNA for the CDR3 is TGCGCCAGCAGCTACGGGACAGTGAGCTCCTACAATGAGCAGTTCTTC. This translates into CASSYGTVSSYNEQFF. Variable domain in full (rest from reference TRBV5-1 and TRBJ2-1): KAGVTQTPRYLIKTRGQQVTLSCSPISGHRSVSWYQQTPGQGLQFLFEYFSETQRNKGNFPGRFSGRQFSNSRSEMNVSTLELGDSALYLCASSYGTVSSYNEQFFGPGTRLTVL.

This clonotype was picked up many times. The V gene is TRBV11-2, the J gene TRBJ2-7, with D possibly being TRBD1 (6 bases). The V end lost 1 base, the J end lost 3 bases, and 16 bases lay between the germline ends. In germline, CDR1 is SGHAT, CDR2 FQNNGV. The length of the CDR3 is 16 residues. The CDR3 protein is CASSLVTQGPNYEQYV. CDR3 nucleotide sequence: TGTGCCAGCAGCTTAGTCACACAGGGACCCAACTACGAGCAGTACGTC.

The chain employs TRBV6-2 or TRBV6-3 and TRBJ2-2; TRBD2 matches at 11 bases. Germline-derived CDR1 and CDR2 are MNHEY and SVGEGT. This CDR3 has 16 residues. Germline trimming cut 2 bases from V and 7 bases from J; bases unmatched to any gene: 6. The CDR3 protein is CASSYALAGGIGELFF. For the CDR3, the DNA is TGTGCCAGCAGTTACGCGTTAGCGGGAGGGATCGGGGAGCTGTTTTTT.

This clonotype has more than one count but fewer than ten. This chain uses TRBV11-3 with TRBJ2-2; D not certain. The CDR3 length is 13 residues. The germline V gene encodes CDR1 SGHNT and CDR2 YENEEA. The V end lost 1 base, the J end lost 10 bases, and 10 bases lay between the germline ends. The DNA of the CDR3 is TGTGCCAGCAGCTTAGGTATAAGCGAGGAGCTGTTTTTT. Encoded protein: CASSLGISEELFF. Based on the CDR3 plus reference TRBV11-3 and TRBJ2-2, the full variable domain is EAGVVQSPRYKIIEKKQPVAFWCNPISGHNTLYWYLQNLGQGPELLIRYENEEAVDDSQLPKDRFSAERLKGVDSTLKIQPAELGDSAVYLCASSLGISEELFFGEGSRLTVL.

This clonotype was seen at least ten times. This chain uses TRBV2 with TRBJ1-1, with a tentative D call TRBD1 (6 bases). The CDR3 has 14 residues. Trimming removed 0 bases from V and 7 bases from J, with 12 bases in between. The germline gives CDR1 SNHLY, CDR2 FYNNEI. The DNA for the CDR3 is TGTGCCAGCAGTGAAGCGCTACAGGGAGTTGAAGCTTTCTTT. Protein product: CASSEALQGVEAFF.

This clonotype was seen at least ten times. The J gene is TRBJ2-7, the V gene TRBV6-2 or TRBV6-3; D might be TRBD1 (6 bases). The CDR3 consists of 13 residues. With 5 bases removed from V and 3 bases from J, the gap between germline ends came to 11 bases. Germline V gives CDR1 MNHEY, CDR2 SVGEGT. CDR3 sequence reads: CASSHDRNYEQYF. DNA for the CDR3: TGTGCCAGCAGTCACGACAGGAACTACGAGCAGTACTTC.

The rearrangement uses TRBV29-1 and TRBJ2-3; TRBD1 aligns across 9 bases. The CDR3 is 13 residues long. Germline values: CDR1 SQVTM, CDR2 ANQGSEA. The trim removed 6 bases at V and 3 bases at J, leaving 4 bases unmatched. The CDR3 sequence is CSVTGTGTDTQYF. The CDR3, as DNA: TGCAGCGTCACCGGGACAGGGACAGATACGCAGTATTTT.

J is TRBJ2-2 and V is TRBV7-3, with a possible D match to TRBD2 (6 bases). CDR3 size: 16 residues. Germline V lookup: CDR1 SGHTA, CDR2 FQGTGA. The ends were cut back, 4 bases at V and 0 bases at J, with 12 bases in the middle. CDR3 loop: CASSSQDYANTGELFF. CDR3 DNA: TGTGCCAGCAGCTCCCAGGACTACGCGAACACCGGGGAGCTGTTTTTT.

The gene calls are TRBV28 and TRBJ2-4; D is possibly TRBD2 (7 bases). V lost 6 bases and J lost 6, with 15 bases in between. The CDR3 contains 14 residues. Germline V gene lookup returns CDR1 MDHEN and CDR2 SYDVKM. The CDR3 here is CASSPGEGVNIQYF. CDR3 coding DNA: TGTGCCAGCAGCCCCGGGGAGGGGGTAAACATTCAGTACTTC.

This chain links TRBV12-3 or TRBV12-4 with TRBJ2-3; 8 bases agree with TRBD1. The junction had 8 bases not matched to a gene; V was cut back by 6 bases and J by 6 bases. This CDR3 spans 14 amino acids. CDR3: CASRAGTGGDTQYF. In DNA form, the CDR3 reads TGTGCCAGCAGAGCCGGGACAGGAGGGGATACGCAGTATTTT.

The chain has TRBV7-9 and TRBJ1-1, with D unresolved. The germline V gene has CDR1 SEHNR and CDR2 FQNEAQ (reference sequence). CDR3 length: 14 amino acids. Trimming stripped 0 bases from V and 3 bases from J, with 8 bases between. CDR3 DNA sequence: TGTGCCAGCAGCTTAGCTGGGCGGTACACTGAAGCTTTCTTT. Translation: CASSLAGRYTEAFF.

The J gene is TRBJ2-6, the V gene TRBV2; D call uncertain. V was clipped by 3 bases and J by 1 base, with 7 bases between them. CDR1 and CDR2 from the germline V gene are SNHLY and FYNNEI. CDR3 length: 15 residues. This CDR3 reads CASSDGPSGANVLTF. CDR3 bases: TGTGCCAGCAGTGACGGACCGTCTGGGGCCAACGTCCTGACTTTC.

Ten or more counts support this clonotype. V is TRBV7-2 and J is TRBJ2-5; D is perhaps TRBD1 (6 bases). In germline, CDR1 is SGHTA, CDR2 FQGNSA. V dropped 7 bases and J dropped 4 bases, with 19 bases sitting between them. The CDR3 extends over 15 amino acids. CDR3 protein: CASTPEGGVRETQYF. The CDR3, as DNA: TGTGCCAGCACCCCGGAAGGGGGTGTCCGAGAGACCCAGTACTTC.

This clonotype was observed many times. The chain carries TRBV20-1 and TRBJ2-7; possibly TRBD1 or TRBD2 for D (5 bases each). CDR1 DFQATT and CDR2 SNEGSKA come from the germline V gene (reference sequence). The CDR3 length is 14 residues. The germline V and J ends were trimmed by 6 bases and 5 bases, with 20 bases remaining between them. CDR3: CSARDRLRLDEQYF. CDR3 coding DNA: TGCAGTGCAAGGGACCGGTTGCGTTTGGACGAGCAGTACTTC.

The chain employs TRBV6-4 and TRBJ2-1; D may correspond to TRBD1 or TRBD2 (5 bases each). V was trimmed by 4 bases and J by 6 bases, leaving 13 bases between them. Germline CDR1 MRHNA, CDR2 SNTAGT. CDR3 size: 14 residues. The CDR3 region is CASSARAEGNEQFF. The CDR3, as DNA: TGTGCCAGCAGTGCCAGGGCAGAGGGCAATGAGCAGTTCTTC.

At least ten counts were recorded for this clonotype. This sequence joins TRBV7-9 and TRBJ1-2; D may be TRBD1 (6 bases). The CDR3 extends over 14 amino acids. Between the trimmed V and J ends, which lost 1 base and 6 bases, there was a span of 12 bases. Germline assignment: CDR1 SEHNR and CDR2 FQNEAQ (reference sequence). In nucleotides, the CDR3 is TGTGCCAGCAGCTTAGGATGGGGGCAGAATGGCTACACCTTC. The encoded protein is CASSLGWGQNGYTF.

The genes are TRBV7-6 and TRBJ2-1; 9 bases are a match to TRBD2. V shed 2 bases and J 8 bases; nucleotides not matched to a gene: 13. This CDR3 region has 17 residues. Germline loops: CDR1 SGHVS, CDR2 FNYEAQ. DNA for the CDR3: TGTGCCAGCAGCTTATTGGCCGTGCGGGAGGGCATGTATGAGCAGTTCTTC. Protein sequence: CASSLLAVREGMYEQFF.

This clonotype was observed many times. This chain links TRBV18 with TRBJ2-2; D not resolved. The CDR3 covers 15 residues. Per germline, CDR1 KGHSH and CDR2 LQKENI. V was cut by 0 bases and J by 0 bases, with 5 bases left in between. CDR3 region: CASSPPSSNTGELFF. DNA of the CDR3: TGTGCCAGCTCACCACCATCATCGAACACCGGGGAGCTGTTTTTT.

Notes on this clonotype: Relative to the germline gene, one junction end is altered; a read error may explain this. J is TRBJ2-2 and V is TRBV27; 7 bases align to TRBD1. This CDR3 comprises 15 residues. Looked up from germline, CDR1 is MNHEY and CDR2 is SMNVEV (reference sequence). The CDR3: CTSSLSGQDTGELFF. In DNA, the CDR3 is TGTACCAGCAGTTTATCCGGACAGGACACCGGGGAGCTGTTTTTT.